This T cell receptor (beta chain) was recorded in a study of blood T cell repertoires in COVID-19. Study details: Italy, Spain and the United States were the sources of the convalescent and acute COVID-19 samples.

The CDR3 runs 13 residues. V lost 4 bases to trimming and J lost 5 bases, with 12 bases between them. In germline, CDR1 is SGDLS, CDR2 YYNGEE. Sequencing was performed with immunoSEQ multiplex PCR; in TCRdb, only in-frame clones are kept and a portion is missing. The sample holds some 360,000 clones, approximately 89% seen once. This chain joins TRBV9 and TRBJ2-5; D gene ambiguous. This receptor was identified in a woman aged 55-69 years with COVID-19, enrolled during active disease. Sequencing was carried out using peripheral blood. The CDR3 bases are TGTGCCAGCAGCTCTCCCGCCCAGGAGACCCAGTACTTC. Translation gives CASSSPAQETQYF.